This is a list of T cell receptor beta chains from one sample in a study of blood T cells in healthy people across ages. TCRdb analysed the 5' RACE reads with MiXCR anew, one entry per CDR3 protein. The sample includes roughly 2 million distinct CDR3 sequences, approximately 50% of them seen just once. The sample consisted of blood. Receptors originate from a woman between 40 and 50 years old in good health. The CDR3 runs from the conserved cysteine through the conserved F or W. The D gene is left open where the match is weak. Not every row has a clone size; where given, it reads once, few, many or a size class.

>TRBJ2-4|TRBD2|TRBV4-1|-
CASRPGLAATYEHYF
>TRBJ1-4|-|TRBV29-1|-
CSVVADEKLFF
>TRBJ2-3|TRBD1|TRBV28|few
CASIATGNTDTQYF
>TRBJ2-1|-|TRBV14|-
CASSRSGVEQFF
>TRBJ2-3|TRBD2|TRBV29-1|many
CSVAGTSGGIGTDTQYF
>TRBJ1-1|-|TRBV29-1|-
CSVVPTNTEAFF
>TRBJ2-5|-|TRBV24-1|-
CATSGQVYNEQYF
>TRBJ2-5|TRBD2|TRBV28|-
CASSVLQAGAQYF
>TRBJ2-1|TRBD2|TRBV20-1|-
CSARFWASGGANEQFF
>TRBJ2-3|TRBD2|TRBV7-9|-
CASSLAGLAGAITDTQYF
>TRBJ2-1|-|TRBV7-2|-
CASSLGTARGNEQFF
>TRBJ2-3|-|TRBV7-9|-
CASSPSLGNTDTQYF
>TRBJ2-1|-|TRBV9|-
CASSVAPGEPEQFF
>TRBJ2-7|-|TRBV21-1|few
CASSKYGGRQSSYEQYF
>TRBJ2-3|TRBD2|TRBV4-3|-
CASSQDPSSGAGILDTQYF
>TRBJ2-1|-|TRBV7-2|-
CASIYGGSYNEQFF
>TRBJ2-5|-|TRBV21-1|-
CASSKNGGGEETQYF
>TRBJ2-5|-|TRBV3-1|many
CASRGWETQYF
>TRBJ2-5|-|TRBV20-1|few
CSAPDPRTQYF
>TRBJ1-2|-|TRBV4-1|-
CASSHRPDSYTF
>TRBJ1-5|-|TRBV20-1|-
CSARATSRWRGIQPQHF
>TRBJ2-1|-|TRBV28|-
CASTATGSPYNEQFF
>TRBJ2-3|-|TRBV20-1|-
CSARAYDYTDTQYF
>TRBJ2-3|TRBD1|TRBV5-1|-
CASRPQTGIDTQYF
>TRBJ2-5|TRBD1|TRBV2|-
CAIHRGRGETQYF
>TRBJ2-3|TRBD2|TRBV7-2|-
CPSSLGGGGGPTDTQYF
>TRBJ2-1|-|TRBV28|-
CAWGRRDEQFF
>TRBJ1-2|-|TRBV29-1|-
CSDSSTATYGYTF
>TRBJ2-7|-|TRBV6-6|few
CASSYGYRRASGEQYF
>TRBJ1-2|-|TRBV27|-
CASSFDRTSNYGYTF
>TRBJ2-7|-|TRBV10-3|few
CAISDGGYEQYF
>TRBJ2-3|TRBD2|TRBV4-2|few
CASSQTSGGRYTDTQYF
>TRBJ2-3|TRBD1|TRBV20-1|once
CSARWWGTGGSLFSDTQYF
>TRBJ2-1|TRBD2|TRBV20-1|-
CSAERGDSYNEQFF
>TRBJ1-2|-|TRBV20-1|-
CSARDRARGDYGYTF
>TRBJ2-1|TRBD1|TRBV29-1|-
CSGGDRGLYNEQFF
>TRBJ2-5|-|TRBV5-5|few
CASSLKGLGQETQYF
>TRBJ2-3|TRBD1|TRBV18|-
CASSPVTGGDFTDTQYF
>TRBJ2-3|TRBD1|TRBV20-1|few
CSAISGQDGGDTQYF
>-|-|TRBV4-3|few
CASSQVSDVGYAYEQYF
>TRBJ2-1|-|TRBV4-2|many
CASSQDTTGDEQFF
>TRBJ1-1|TRBD1|TRBV7-7|-
CASSPRDRGEAFF
>TRBJ2-1|TRBD2|TRBV20-1|-
CSATGTSGGPSNNEQFF
>TRBJ2-5|-|TRBV7-8|-
CASSLNEGRGETQYF
>TRBJ2-1|TRBD1|TRBV20-1|few
CSATFGTAYNEQFF
>TRBJ2-3|TRBD2|TRBV20-1|few
CSANPGLAGLRDTQYF
>TRBJ1-4|-|TRBV27|-
CASRSGSTNEKLFF
>TRBJ2-3|TRBD1|TRBV20-1|once
CSAAQGQGGIDTDTQYF
>TRBJ2-1|-|TRBV7-2|-
CASSARGRSYNEQFF
>TRBJ2-3|-|TRBV2|-
CASLGDRTDTQYF
>TRBJ2-1|-|TRBV6-1|few
CASSVFTGQQFF
>TRBJ2-1|-|TRBV5-6|few
CASSPGAGPLGHNEQFF
>TRBJ2-1|TRBD2|TRBV4-3|-
CASSPGSPLAGIINEQFF
>TRBJ1-2|-|TRBV15|-
CATSRRYPTYGYTF